The 24 T cell receptor beta chains reported below all come from one sample, sequenced in a study of shared clonotypes between healthy human individuals. The assay was immunoSEQ multiplex PCR, and TCRdb's table has in-frame clones only and misses some. The repertoire holds more than 500,000 clones, with more than 95% as singletons. The specimen sequenced was naive CD4+ T cells sorted from blood. Subset defined: CD45RA+ positively selected. The source of these receptors is a woman in her thirties in good health.

This clone was recorded once. The genes are TRBV30 and TRBJ2-2, with 8 bases lining up with TRBD2. Per germline, CDR1 GTSNPN and CDR2 SVGIG (reference sequence). CDR3 length: 13 residues. V shed 3 bases, J shed 7 bases, and the junction held 4 bases outside the gene matches. CDR3 in amino acids: CAWSGRGGGELFF. CDR3 in DNA: TGTGCCTGGAGCGGGAGGGGTGGCGGGGAGCTGTTTTTT. The full variable domain, completed using reference TRBV30 and TRBJ2-2, is SQTIHQWPATLVQPVGSPLSLECTVEGTSNPNLYWYRQAAGRGLQLLFYSVGIGQISSEVPQNLSASRPQDRQFILSSKKLLLSDSGFYLCAWSGRGGGELFFGEGSRLTVL.

This chain connects TRBV7-2 to TRBJ2-7; no reliable D call. The CDR3 totals 19 residues. Germline CDR1 reads SGHTA; CDR2 reads FQGNSA. Trimming took 1 base from V and 2 from J, leaving 24 bases between them. This CDR3 is CASSLGTLSSTQRPYEQYF. The CDR3 bases are TGTGCCAGCAGCTTAGGGACCTTGTCGTCTACCCAAAGACCCTACGAGCAGTACTTC.

J is TRBJ2-1 and V is TRBV19; D call uncertain. This CDR3 contains 10 residues. The V and J ends lost 8 bases and 9 bases respectively, with 8 bases between them. Germline V lookup: CDR1 LNHDA, CDR2 SQIVND (reference sequence). For the CDR3, the DNA is TGTGCCAGTTGTGTTCCTGAGCAGTTCTTC. It yields the protein CASCVPEQFF.

The J gene is TRBJ2-3, the V gene TRBV6-5, with D unclear. Per germline, CDR1 MNHEY and CDR2 SVGAGI. The CDR3 loop spans 16 amino acids. V was pared by 1 base and J by 2 bases, with 13 bases between. CDR3 loop: CASSYFTNPNTDTQYF. The CDR3 DNA is TGTGCCAGCAGTTACTTTACAAACCCAAACACAGATACGCAGTATTTT.

Regarding this clone: The sample has other DNA sequences that encode this CDR3 too. The chain joins TRBV19 to TRBJ1-5, with D unresolved. There are 14 residues in the CDR3. Between the trimmed V and J ends, which lost 2 bases and 0 bases, there was a span of 5 bases. Germline V gene data show CDR1 as LNHDA and CDR2 as SQIVND (reference sequence). This CDR3 is CASSIMYSNQPQHF. CDR3 DNA: TGTGCCAGTAGTATAATGTATAGCAATCAGCCCCAGCATTTT. The variable domain in full, with the rest retrieved from reference TRBV19 and TRBJ1-5, is DGGITQSPKYLFRKEGQNVTLSCEQNLNHDAMYWYRQDPGQGLRLIYYSQIVNDFQKGDIAEGYSVSREKKESFPLTVTSAQKNPTAFYLCASSIMYSNQPQHFGDGTRLSIL.

The count of this clone is one. The CDR3 coding sequence is TGTGCCAGCAGCTTAGTGGCTAGCGGAAACACCGGGGAGCTGTTTTTT. It specifies CASSLVASGNTGELFF. This sequence joins TRBV7-2 and TRBJ2-2, with 7 bases lining up with TRBD2. This CDR3 spans 16 amino acids. The germline CDR1 and CDR2 sequences are SGHTA and FQGNSA. J gave up 2 bases and V 1 base, and 4 bases lay outside the gene matches. The full variable domain, in which reference TRBV7-2 and TRBJ2-2 provide the parts outside the CDR3, is GAGVSQSPSNKVTEKGKDVELRCDPISGHTALYWYRQSLGQGLEFLIYFQGNSAPDKSGLPSDRFSAERTGGSVSTLTIQRTQQEDSAVYLCASSLVASGNTGELFFGEGSRLTVL.

The chain employs TRBV11-3 and TRBJ2-1; D may be TRBD1 (6 bases). The germline V and J ends were trimmed by 1 base and 1 base, with 8 bases remaining between them. The CDR3 runs 15 residues. Germline V lookup: CDR1 SGHNT, CDR2 YENEEA. The CDR3 coding sequence is TGTGCCAGCAGCTTAGTAGGACAGTCCTACAATGAGCAGTTCTTC. Protein product: CASSLVGQSYNEQFF.

The rearrangement joins TRBV6-6 to TRBJ2-7, with a possible D match to TRBD2 (6 bases). The CDR3 contains 14 residues. Per the germline V gene, CDR1 is MNHNY and CDR2 is SVGAGI (reference sequence). Trimming pared 2 bases from V and 4 bases from J, leaving 12 bases between. Here the CDR3 DNA reads TGTGCCAGCAGTTACGACGGGAGCTTGTACGAGCAGTACTTC. Protein product: CASSYDGSLYEQYF.

The rearrangement links TRBV19 to TRBJ2-3, with 10 positions matching TRBD2. V lost 6 bases to trimming and J lost 1 base; unmatched junction nucleotides: 1. Germline-derived CDR1 and CDR2 are LNHDA and SQIVND (reference sequence). The CDR3 has 14 residues. As DNA, the CDR3 is TGTGCCAGTAGGGGGACTAGCGGCACAGATACGCAGTATTTT. The encoded protein is CASRGTSGTDTQYF.

The chain recombines TRBV25-1 with TRBJ2-4, with TRBD2 identical over 9 bases. With V trimmed by 1 base and J by 6 bases, 10 bases remained unmatched. Germline V lookup: CDR1 MGHDK, CDR2 SYGVNS. The CDR3 sequence is 17 residues long. The CDR3 sequence is CASSESFGGTSRNIQYF. As DNA, the CDR3 is TGTGCCAGCAGTGAATCGTTTGGTGGGACTAGCAGAAACATTCAGTACTTC.

The CDR3 reads CASTGVLAYNEAFF. The CDR3 DNA reads as TGTGCCAGCACCGGGGTATTAGCATACAATGAAGCTTTCTTT. V and J are TRBV2 and TRBJ1-1; D unresolved. Germline CDR1 SNHLY, CDR2 FYNNEI. Trimming removed 7 bases at V and 7 bases at J, with 19 bases between. There are 14 residues in the CDR3.

There are a few counts of this clone. The chain is built from TRBV18 and TRBJ1-2, with 9 bases matching TRBD1. The CDR3 is 15 amino acids. Germline assignment: CDR1 KGHSH and CDR2 LQKENI. V lost 1 base to trimming and J lost 6 bases; unmatched junction nucleotides: 6. The CDR3 bases are TGTGCCAGCTCACCACTACAGGGGGCAAAGAATGGCTACACCTTC. Translation: CASSPLQGAKNGYTF.

For this clone: This specimen includes other DNA sequences encoding the same CDR3. The chain has TRBV6-1 and TRBJ1-2; D uncertain. Germline V gene data show CDR1 as MNHNS and CDR2 as SASEGT. The V end was cut by 1 base, the J end by 4 bases, with 4 bases between. The CDR3 has 12 amino acids. CDR3 sequence (DNA): TGTGCCAGCAGTGAAGGGGTCTATGGCTACACCTTC. This gives the protein CASSEGVYGYTF.

V and J are TRBV6-4 and TRBJ2-3, with 7 bases that match TRBD1. V was pared by 4 bases and J by 1 base, with 5 bases of the junction left unmatched. Germline CDR1 MRHNA, CDR2 SNTAGT. This CDR3 is 15 amino acids long. The CDR3 DNA follows: TGTGCCAGCAGTGTTCGAGGGGGCGGCACAGATACGCAGTATTTT. Translated: CASSVRGGGTDTQYF.

The V and J genes are TRBV7-9 and TRBJ2-5, with a tentative D call TRBD2 (5 bases). Trimming took off 3 bases at V and 4 bases at J, with 12 bases between the two ends. Germline values: CDR1 SEHNR, CDR2 FQNEAQ (reference sequence). This CDR3 region has 14 residues. CDR3 in amino acids: CASSFAPGVETQYF. CDR3 coding DNA: TGTGCCAGCAGCTTCGCTCCCGGGGTAGAGACCCAGTACTTC.

The CDR3 DNA reads TGCGCCAGCAGCCCCGGACTAGCGGGAGGGCGGCAGTACTTC. This gives the protein CASSPGLAGGRQYF. The chain joins TRBV5-1 to TRBJ2-7, with 15 positions matching TRBD2. After removal of 4 bases from V and 9 bases from J, the junction contained 5 bases not matched to a gene. The CDR3 runs to 14 residues. Germline assignment: CDR1 SGHRS and CDR2 YFSETQ.

The V and J genes are TRBV18 and TRBJ2-3; weak D call: TRBD2 (5 bases). Germline V gene data show CDR1 as KGHSH and CDR2 as LQKENI. V lost 3 bases and J lost 3, with 10 bases in between. The CDR3 contains 14 residues. Here the CDR3 reads CASSPQRRTDTQYF. CDR3 nucleotides: TGTGCCAGCTCACCTCAGCGGAGAACAGATACGCAGTATTTT.

The chain links TRBV5-1 to TRBJ2-7; 7 positions match TRBD1. V shed 0 bases and J 7 bases; nucleotides not matched to a gene: 19. This CDR3 has 18 amino acids. The germline V gene has CDR1 SGHRS and CDR2 YFSETQ. The CDR3 DNA reads as TGCGCCAGCAGCTTGGGTTGGGGCGCAGGGGGACAGCCTAATGAGCAGTACTTC. It is translated as CASSLGWGAGGQPNEQYF.

V and J are TRBV5-1 and TRBJ2-3; the D is unclear. This CDR3 has 14 residues. The germline V gene encodes CDR1 SGHRS and CDR2 YFSETQ. V was pared by 2 bases and J by 4 bases, with 11 bases between. In nucleotides, the CDR3 is TGCGCCAGCAGCTTTACTATTCCGTCAGATACGCAGTATTTT. It codes for CASSFTIPSDTQYF.

This chain connects TRBV18 to TRBJ2-2; TRBD2 agrees at 9 bases. The CDR3 spans 16 residues. Germline CDR1 KGHSH, CDR2 LQKENI. V lost 1 base to trimming and J lost 5 bases; unmatched junction nucleotides: 5. The CDR3 loop is CASSPLAGEVTGELFF. The CDR3 DNA reads TGTGCCAGCTCACCACTAGCGGGAGAAGTAACCGGGGAGCTGTTTTTT.

The J gene is TRBJ1-3, the V gene TRBV28; no firm D call. Germline loops: CDR1 MDHEN, CDR2 SYDVKM. This CDR3 has 15 residues. The germline V and J ends were trimmed by 0 bases and 3 bases, with 9 bases remaining between them. In DNA form, the CDR3 reads TGTGCCAGCAGTTTATGGGTGAAGGGTGGAAACACCATATATTTT. Translated, it gives CASSLWVKGGNTIYF.

The CDR3 DNA sequence: TGTGCCAGCAGTGCAGGGGGCCTTTGGGAAAAACTGTTTTTT. It is translated as CASSAGGLWEKLFF. The V call is TRBV27, the J call TRBJ1-4; 8 nucleotides agree with TRBD1. J gave up 8 bases and V 5 bases, and 7 bases lay outside the gene matches. Germline CDR1 is MNHEY and CDR2 is SMNVEV (reference sequence). The length of the CDR3 is 14 residues.

This clone was found once. The rearrangement links TRBV19 to TRBJ1-4; possibly TRBD1 for D (6 bases). Per germline, CDR1 LNHDA and CDR2 SQIVND (reference sequence). CDR3 length: 16 amino acids. V gave up 3 bases and J gave up 0 bases, with 11 bases separating them. The CDR3: CASSIVTGSTNEKLFF. The CDR3 bases are TGTGCCAGTAGTATCGTTACAGGGTCAACTAATGAAAAACTGTTTTTT. The complete variable domain, with remaining parts taken from reference TRBV19 and TRBJ1-4, reads DGGITQSPKYLFRKEGQNVTLSCEQNLNHDAMYWYRQDPGQGLRLIYYSQIVNDFQKGDIAEGYSVSREKKESFPLTVTSAQKNPTAFYLCASSIVTGSTNEKLFFGSGTQLSVL.

J is TRBJ2-7 and V is TRBV5-4; D tentatively reads TRBD1 or TRBD2 (6 bases each). V was shortened by 1 base and J by 6 bases, with 14 bases between the two germline ends. This CDR3 contains 14 residues. Germline CDR1 is SGHNT and CDR2 is YYREEE (reference sequence). CDR3: CASSLWGAQFEQYF. Written as DNA, the CDR3 is TGTGCCAGCAGCTTGTGGGGGGCGCAATTCGAGCAGTACTTC. Combining the CDR3 with reference TRBV5-4 and TRBJ2-7 gives the whole variable domain ETGVTQSPTHLIKTRGQQVTLRCSSQSGHNTVSWYQQALGQGPQFIFQYYREEENGRGNFPPRFSGLQFPNYSSELNVNALELDDSALYLCASSLWGAQFEQYFGPGTRLTVT.